What follows are 31 T cell receptor beta chains derived from one specimen sequenced in a study of OX40 agonist ivuxolimab in advanced cancers. Assay used: immunoSEQ multiplex PCR; TCRdb lists only in-frame clones, some missing. Altogether around 84,000 clones are present, 85% to 95% being singletons, with the ten largest covering approximately 11%. The specimen comprised CD4+ or CD8+ T cells sorted from blood, sampled in a trial of the OX40 agonist ivuxolimab. The origin of the receptors is an adult with an advanced solid tumor such as melanoma, head and neck, liver or kidney cancer.

The rearrangement links TRBV9 to TRBJ2-5, with 7 positions matching TRBD1. The CDR3 is 15 amino acids. V shed 4 bases and J 4 bases; nucleotides not matched to a gene: 10. Germline V CDR1 and CDR2: SGDLS, YYNGEE. The CDR3 loop is CASSPAGGGAETQYF. DNA of the CDR3: TGTGCCAGCAGCCCCGCAGGGGGTGGGGCAGAGACCCAGTACTTC. The variable domain in full, with the rest retrieved from reference TRBV9 and TRBJ2-5, is DSGVTQTPKHLITATGQRVTLRCSPRSGDLSVYWYQQSLDQGLQFLIQYYNGEERAKGNILERFSAQQFPDLHSELNLSSLELGDSALYFCASSPAGGGAETQYFGPGTRLLVL.

J is TRBJ1-1 and V is TRBV5-1, with D hard to call. The CDR3 has 16 residues. Germline V gene sequence: CDR1 SGHRS, CDR2 YFSETQ. The V gene lost 1 base and the J gene lost 5 bases, with 18 bases spanning the gap. CDR3 region: CASSLKERAIGTEAFF. The CDR3 DNA is TGCGCCAGCAGCTTGAAGGAAAGGGCTATTGGGACTGAAGCTTTCTTT.

The chain combines TRBV28 with TRBJ2-5, with 7 positions matching TRBD1. CDR1 MDHEN and CDR2 SYDVKM come from the germline V gene. The CDR3 runs to 14 residues. The trim removed 6 bases at V and 4 bases at J, leaving 8 bases unmatched. The CDR3 nucleotides read TGTGCCAGCAGGCAACAGGGGCTCGGAGAGACCCAGTACTTC. This codes for CASRQQGLGETQYF.

A single count supports this clone. The genes are TRBV5-6 and TRBJ2-1, with D unresolved. V lost 0 bases and J 0 bases, leaving 10 bases between the germline ends. The CDR3 sequence is 16 residues long. Germline CDR1 and CDR2: SGHDT and YYEEEE. CDR3 DNA sequence: TGTGCCAGCAGCTTGGGGGTCTCGAGCTCCTACAATGAGCAGTTCTTC. Protein sequence: CASSLGVSSSYNEQFF.

V gene TRBV5-1 combines with J gene TRBJ1-2; D call uncertain. V gave up 4 bases and J gave up 2 bases, with 12 bases separating them. This CDR3 contains 14 residues. The germline V gene encodes CDR1 SGHRS and CDR2 YFSETQ. CDR3 sequence reads: CASSTTTGNYGYTF. DNA for the CDR3: TGCGCCAGCAGCACGACGACGGGAAACTATGGCTACACCTTC. The full variable domain, completed using reference TRBV5-1 and TRBJ1-2, is KAGVTQTPRYLIKTRGQQVTLSCSPISGHRSVSWYQQTPGQGLQFLFEYFSETQRNKGNFPGRFSGRQFSNSRSEMNVSTLELGDSALYLCASSTTTGNYGYTFGSGTRLTVV.

The chain has TRBV11-3 and TRBJ2-1; 9 bases align to TRBD1. The V gene end was trimmed by 5 bases and the J gene end by 9 bases; junction bases not matched to a gene: 14. This CDR3 comprises 16 residues. Germline lookup yields CDR1 SGHNT and CDR2 YENEEA. The CDR3, as DNA: TGTGCCAGCAGCGACGGCGGGACAGGGTACGTTGGTGAGCAGTTCTTC. Amino acids: CASSDGGTGYVGEQFF.

This chain joins TRBV12-1 and TRBJ1-4; the table's D call of TRBD1 was not tested on the DNA. TRBV12-1 is designated a pseudogene. This CDR3 has 14 amino acids. The CDR3 loop reads CASSFKQGLEKLFF. In DNA, the CDR3 is TGTGCCAGCAGCTTTAAACAGGGTCTGGAAAAACTGTTTTTT.

V is TRBV11-2 and J is TRBJ1-4; D gene unclear. Germline loops: CDR1 SGHAT, CDR2 FQNNGV. With 5 bases removed from V and 4 bases from J, the gap between germline ends came to 14 bases. The CDR3 is 15 residues long. The CDR3 is CASSRRPAINEKLFF. CDR3 sequence (DNA): TGTGCCAGCAGCCGACGCCCAGCCATTAATGAAAAACTGTTTTTT. Variable domain in full (rest from reference TRBV11-2 and TRBJ1-4): EAGVAQSPRYKIIEKRQSVAFWCNPISGHATLYWYQQILGQGPKLLIQFQNNGVVDDSQLPKDRFSAERLKGVDSTLKIQPAKLEDSAVYLCASSRRPAINEKLFFGSGTQLSVL.

The chain couples TRBV27 to TRBJ1-1; D uncertain. V lost 2 bases to trimming and J lost 6 bases, with 10 bases between them. CDR1 MNHEY and CDR2 SMNVEV come from the germline V gene (reference sequence). The CDR3 has 13 amino acids. The CDR3 sequence is CASSLIADAEAFF. Written as DNA, the CDR3 is TGTGCCAGCAGTTTAATCGCGGATGCTGAAGCTTTCTTT.

As DNA, the CDR3 is TGTGCCAGCCTAGGCAGCCCCTACGAGCAGTACTTC. This encodes CASLGSPYEQYF. The V gene is TRBV6-1, the J gene TRBJ2-7, with D unresolved. Trimming left V 8 bases short and J 2 bases short, with 10 bases between. Germline lookup yields CDR1 MNHNS and CDR2 SASEGT. The CDR3 has 12 residues.

This clone was seen only once. The J gene is TRBJ2-1, the V gene TRBV4-1, with 9 bases fitting TRBD1. After removal of 0 bases from V and 10 bases from J, the junction contained 7 bases not matched to a gene. The length of the CDR3 is 15 residues. Germline values: CDR1 MGHRA, CDR2 YSYEKL. DNA of the CDR3: TGCGCCAGCAGCCAAGATCGGGGGACAGGGCGCGAGCAGTTCTTC. Translated, it gives CASSQDRGTGREQFF.

The V call is TRBV5-1, the J call TRBJ2-5; TRBD2 might be the D (6 bases). The CDR3 loop spans 13 amino acids. Per the germline V gene, CDR1 is SGHRS and CDR2 is YFSETQ. V was shortened by 0 bases and J by 4 bases, with 7 bases between the two germline ends. CDR3 protein: CASSLGGGETQYF. DNA of the CDR3: TGCGCCAGCAGCTTGGGGGGAGGAGAGACCCAGTACTTC.

The V and J genes are TRBV11-1 and TRBJ2-3; 11 bases line up with TRBD2. This CDR3 contains 19 residues. The germline V gene has CDR1 SGHAT and CDR2 FQDESV (reference sequence). The V and J ends lost 1 base and 2 bases, in that order; junction bases with no gene match: 11. The CDR3 sequence is CASSLGLAGSNYITDTQYF. The CDR3 nucleotides read TGTGCCAGCAGCTTAGGACTAGCGGGGTCTAATTACATCACAGATACGCAGTATTTT.

This rearrangement joins TRBV10-3 to TRBJ1-5, with unresolved D. This CDR3 region has 14 residues. The ends were cut back, 10 bases at V and 3 bases at J, with 16 bases in the middle. Per the germline V gene, CDR1 is ENHRY and CDR2 is SYGVKD. The CDR3 sequence is CATQTEATNQPQHF. The CDR3 nucleotides read TGTGCCACCCAAACGGAGGCGACCAATCAGCCCCAGCATTTT.

The V and J genes are TRBV7-9 and TRBJ2-3; 8 positions match TRBD1. From germline, CDR1 is SEHNR and CDR2 FQNEAQ (reference sequence). The CDR3 sequence is 16 residues long. J gave up 6 bases and V 0 bases, and 8 bases lay outside the gene matches. Here the CDR3 reads CASSLASGGMGDTQYF. DNA of the CDR3: TGTGCCAGCAGCTTAGCCTCAGGGGGCATGGGGGATACGCAGTATTTT.

The chain uses TRBV7-9 and TRBJ1-5, with D maybe TRBD1 (6 bases). In germline, CDR1 is SEHNR, CDR2 FQNEAQ (reference sequence). The germline V and J ends were trimmed by 5 bases and 1 base, with 12 bases remaining between them. This CDR3 is built from 15 residues. CDR3 DNA sequence: TGTGCCAGCAGCCTAGACGGACAGAGCAATCAGCCCCAGCATTTT. Its translation: CASSLDGQSNQPQHF.

The J gene is TRBJ2-7, the V gene TRBV5-4; no clear D gene. V shed 0 bases and J shed 2 bases, with 9 bases lying between them. The germline V gene encodes CDR1 SGHNT and CDR2 YYREEE (reference sequence). The CDR3 runs to 14 residues. CDR3 DNA: TGTGCCAGCAGCTTGGTTGGGGTCACCTACGAGCAGTACTTC. Its translation is CASSLVGVTYEQYF. Full variable domain (outside the CDR3, taken from reference TRBV5-4 and TRBJ2-7): ETGVTQSPTHLIKTRGQQVTLRCSSQSGHNTVSWYQQALGQGPQFIFQYYREEENGRGNFPPRFSGLQFPNYSSELNVNALELDDSALYLCASSLVGVTYEQYFGPGTRLTVT.

The CDR3, as DNA: TGTGCCAGCAGTGAACTCCCTGGGAGCTCCTATAATTCACCCCTCCACTTT. Residues: CASSELPGSSYNSPLHF. The chain is built from TRBV2 and TRBJ1-6; unclear D gene. Trimming left V 2 bases short and J 0 bases short, with 11 bases between. Germline assignment: CDR1 SNHLY and CDR2 FYNNEI. The CDR3 loop spans 17 amino acids.

The J gene is TRBJ1-2, the V gene TRBV19; D gene ambiguous. This CDR3 is 10 amino acids long. Trimming took off 5 bases at V and 4 bases at J, with 2 bases between the two ends. Germline CDR1 and CDR2: LNHDA and SQIVND (reference sequence). The CDR3 loop reads CASSSYGYTF. The CDR3 nucleotides are TGTGCCAGTAGTTCCTATGGCTACACCTTC.

The V call is TRBV5-5, the J call TRBJ2-7; TRBD1 or TRBD2 may be the D gene (6 bases each). V lost 3 bases and J 3 bases, leaving 19 bases between the germline ends. This CDR3 contains 16 residues. CDR1 is SGHKS, CDR2 YYEKEE, per germline (reference sequence). The CDR3 DNA sequence: TGTGCCAGCAGCTCGTTAGGGGGTCGGGGGTACTACGAGCAGTACTTC. Translating it yields CASSSLGGRGYYEQYF.

The chain employs TRBV30 and TRBJ1-5; D is unresolved. The length of the CDR3 is 13 residues. Trimming removed 5 bases from V and 0 bases from J, with 8 bases in between. The germline CDR1 and CDR2 sequences are GTSNPN and SVGIG (reference sequence). The CDR3 loop is CAWRPHSNQPQHF. The CDR3 DNA sequence: TGTGCCTGGCGACCCCATAGCAATCAGCCCCAGCATTTT.

This rearrangement joins TRBV27 to TRBJ2-3; 8 nucleotides agree with TRBD2. V was clipped by 5 bases and J by 11 bases; unmatched bases: 6. Germline V gene sequence: CDR1 MNHEY, CDR2 SMNVEV (reference sequence). This CDR3 spans 12 amino acids. The CDR3 reads CASSPGGEGQYF. The CDR3 DNA sequence: TGTGCCAGCAGTCCCGGGGGGGAGGGGCAGTATTTT.

The V gene is TRBV11-2, the J gene TRBJ2-1; TRBD2 aligns across 8 bases. J was trimmed by 4 bases and V by 0 bases; bases with no gene match: 5. Germline-derived CDR1 and CDR2 are SGHAT and FQNNGV. The CDR3 is 16 residues long. This CDR3 reads CASSLERGAFYNEQFF. CDR3 nucleotides: TGTGCCAGCAGCTTAGAGCGGGGGGCGTTTTACAATGAGCAGTTCTTC.

The chain uses TRBV4-3 and TRBJ2-7, with D unresolved. The germline CDR1 and CDR2 sequences are LGHNA and YSLEER. The CDR3 is made up of 15 amino acids. With 0 bases removed from V and 0 bases from J, the gap between germline ends came to 9 bases. CDR3 in DNA: TGCGCCAGCAGCCAAGATCTAGTGCCCTCCTACGAGCAGTACTTC. Protein product: CASSQDLVPSYEQYF.

The chain employs TRBV6-5 and TRBJ2-5, with TRBD2 matching 7 bases. The CDR3 length is 14 residues. CDR1 and CDR2 (germline): MNHEY, SVGAGI. V dropped 8 bases and J dropped 8; count of bases not matched to a gene: 14. CDR3 residues: CASLPSAPGGTQYF. The DNA for the CDR3 is TGTGCCAGCCTTCCTAGCGCCCCGGGGGGAACCCAGTACTTC.

This chain links TRBV27 with TRBJ2-2; D perhaps matches TRBD2 (5 bases). The length of the CDR3 is 12 residues. The germline V and J ends were trimmed by 7 bases and 3 bases, with 6 bases remaining between them. From germline, CDR1 is MNHEY and CDR2 SMNVEV (reference sequence). The CDR3 sequence: CASNGDTGELFF. CDR3 in DNA: TGTGCCAGCAACGGGGACACCGGGGAGCTGTTTTTT.

V is TRBV7-8 and J is TRBJ1-3, with a tentative D call TRBD1 (5 bases). The CDR3 loop spans 15 amino acids. Trimming took 0 bases from V and 8 from J, leaving 14 bases between them. Germline CDR1 and CDR2: SGHVS and FQNEAQ. The CDR3 DNA reads as TGTGCCAGCAGCTTAGCTGGTAGCGGGACGCACACCATATATTTT. Residues: CASSLAGSGTHTIYF.

V usage is TRBV4-1 and J usage is TRBJ2-1, with 15 bases that match TRBD2. Germline V gene sequence: CDR1 MGHRA, CDR2 YSYEKL. The CDR3 spans 17 residues. The V segment lost 2 bases and the J segment 4 bases; nucleotides outside the gene matches: 3. The CDR3 loop reads CASSQPGLAGGYNEQFF. CDR3 sequence (DNA): TGCGCCAGCAGCCAACCGGGACTAGCGGGGGGTTACAATGAGCAGTTCTTC.

This chain uses TRBV5-1 with TRBJ2-3, with a possible D match to TRBD2 (5 bases). V was shortened by 4 bases and J by 1 base, with 16 bases between the two germline ends. Germline CDR1 reads SGHRS; CDR2 reads YFSETQ. The CDR3 runs to 16 residues. The CDR3 sequence: CASSPKLSEGTDTQYF. Here the CDR3 DNA reads TGCGCCAGCAGCCCGAAACTTTCGGAGGGCACAGATACGCAGTATTTT.

This clone appeared a few times. The J gene is TRBJ1-5, the V gene TRBV2; the D is unclear. CDR1 and CDR2 from the germline V gene are SNHLY and FYNNEI. CDR3 length: 14 amino acids. V lost 3 bases to trimming and J lost 4 bases, with 10 bases between them. CDR3 protein: CASSELGLNQPQHF. The CDR3, as DNA: TGTGCCAGCAGTGAGTTGGGCCTTAATCAGCCCCAGCATTTT.

This rearrangement joins TRBV7-2 to TRBJ1-1, with D tentatively TRBD1 (6 bases). Germline CDR1 SGHTA, CDR2 FQGNSA. The CDR3 is made up of 16 amino acids. Trimming pared 2 bases from V and 5 bases from J, leaving 18 bases between. CDR3 protein: CASSLMSTGAATEAFF. As DNA, the CDR3 is TGTGCCAGCAGCTTAATGAGTACGGGGGCGGCAACTGAAGCTTTCTTT.